The subject of this entry is one TCR beta chain. The authors made the TRB cDNA libraries by 5' RACE using UMI labels. From the 5' RACE reads, TCRdb lists one entry per CDR3 protein and no DNA. The sample features 70,000 to 95,000 distinct CDR3 sequences, with 1.6% in its top ten. This record comes from a study of CXCR3-negative and CXCR3-positive naive CD8 T cells. The sample comprised naive CXCR3- CD8+ T cells from blood. The subset denotes: CD45RO-CCR7+CD27+CD95- naive CD8+ T cells lacking CXCR3 (TNR3-). The source is a human donor in good health. Some clones in this sample may be carry-over from other donors' samples.

CDR3 in amino acids: CASSVDLGEDKAFF. The rearrangement uses TRBV9 and TRBJ1-1. Germline loops: CDR1 SGDLS, CDR2 YYNGEE. This CDR3 region has 14 residues.